A single sample gave rise to the 29 T cell receptor beta chains below, sequenced in a study of shared clonotypes between healthy human individuals. Generated by immunoSEQ multiplex PCR, the TCRdb table keeps only in-frame clones and is missing some. The table has hundreds of thousands of clones, 74% seen once. Specimen: memory CD4+ T cells sorted from blood. Subset of the sample: CD45RA-negative fraction. The receptors here all came from a man aged 25-45 years in good health.

V usage is TRBV2 and J usage is TRBJ2-3, with a weak D call TRBD2 (5 bases). The CDR3 extends over 15 amino acids. Germline CDR1 SNHLY, CDR2 FYNNEI. The V and J ends lost 7 bases and 3 bases respectively, with 17 bases between them. The CDR3 DNA sequence: TGTGCCAGCAACAGAGGGAACACGAGAACAGATACGCAGTATTTT. Encoded protein: CASNRGNTRTDTQYF. Filled out from reference TRBV2 and TRBJ2-3, the complete variable domain reads EPEVTQTPSHQVTQMGQEVILRCVPISNHLYFYWYRQILGQKVEFLVSFYNNEISEKSEIFDDQFSVERPDGSNFTLKIRSTKLEDSAMYFCASNRGNTRTDTQYFGPGTRLTVL.

The chain uses TRBV2 and TRBJ2-3; 9 nucleotides agree with TRBD1. Germline V gene sequence: CDR1 SNHLY, CDR2 FYNNEI. The CDR3 has 13 residues. V dropped 6 bases and J dropped 3; count of bases not matched to a gene: 1. CDR3 protein: CASRGTGTDTQYF. In nucleotides, the CDR3 is TGTGCCAGCAGGGGGACAGGGACAGATACGCAGTATTTT.

The rearrangement joins TRBV28 to TRBJ2-7; D is undetermined. Trimming left V 2 bases short and J 7 bases short, with 12 bases between. Per germline, CDR1 MDHEN and CDR2 SYDVKM. The CDR3 has 13 residues. CDR3 sequence (DNA): TGTGCCAGCAGTTTACGGGTCCCGGTAGAGCAGTACTTC. Its translation: CASSLRVPVEQYF.

V usage is TRBV9 and J usage is TRBJ2-7, with 11 bases that match TRBD2. In germline, CDR1 is SGDLS, CDR2 YYNGEE. CDR3 length: 16 amino acids. V lost 4 bases, J lost 7 bases, and 13 bases stayed unmatched. CDR3 nucleotides: TGTGCCAGCAGCCTCACCCGACTAGCGGGACAAACTGAGCAGTACTTC. This codes for CASSLTRLAGQTEQYF.

The chain couples TRBV18 to TRBJ1-5, with D unresolved. Germline assignment: CDR1 KGHSH and CDR2 LQKENI. V shed 4 bases and J shed 1 base, with 14 bases lying between them. The CDR3 length is 16 residues. CDR3 DNA: TGTGCCAGCTCACAGGAAGCAGTTGGAAGCAATCAGCCCCAGCATTTT. This gives the protein CASSQEAVGSNQPQHF.

V is TRBV21-1 and J is TRBJ1-3; the D call TRBD1 from the table was never checked on the DNA. TRBV21-1 is listed as a pseudogene. This CDR3 is 15 amino acids long. CDR3 in DNA: TGTGCCAGCAGCACCGGACAGTTGTCTGGAAACACCATATATTTT. Translating gives CASSTGQLSGNTIYF.

V usage is TRBV18 and J usage is TRBJ1-1; 7 bases line up with TRBD1. The CDR3 runs to 16 residues. J lost 1 base, V lost 3 bases, and 8 bases had no gene match. Germline loops: CDR1 KGHSH, CDR2 LQKENI. The CDR3 DNA reads as TGTGCCAGCTCACCGTTTGTTGGGACAGAGAACACTGAAGCTTTCTTT. Residues: CASSPFVGTENTEAFF. The full variable domain, in which reference TRBV18 and TRBJ1-1 provide the parts outside the CDR3, is NAGVMQNPRHLVRRRGQEARLRCSPMKGHSHVYWYRQLPEEGLKFMVYLQKENIIDESGMPKERFSAEFPKEGPSILRIQQVVRGDSAAYFCASSPFVGTENTEAFFGQGTRLTVV.

The chain employs TRBV19 and TRBJ1-3; D is perhaps TRBD1 (5 bases). The CDR3 has 15 residues. The germline V gene encodes CDR1 LNHDA and CDR2 SQIVND (reference sequence). Trimming cost V 7 bases and J 2 bases, with 15 bases left between them. CDR3 in amino acids: CASTTPQGPGNTIYF. CDR3 in DNA: TGTGCCAGTACCACTCCTCAGGGCCCTGGAAACACCATATATTTT.

This clone was found once. V is TRBV18 and J is TRBJ2-1, with D possibly being TRBD2 (6 bases). CDR3 length equals 20 residues. The ends were cut back, 1 base at V and 0 bases at J, with 22 bases in the middle. CDR1 is KGHSH and CDR2 is LQKENI in the germline V gene. The CDR3 is CASSPRRPAWAGSSYNEQFF. DNA of the CDR3: TGTGCCAGCTCACCACGTCGCCCCGCTTGGGCGGGGAGCTCCTACAATGAGCAGTTCTTC.

This clone has more than one count but fewer than ten. V is TRBV9 and J is TRBJ2-6, with D perhaps matching TRBD2 (6 bases). The CDR3 loop spans 17 amino acids. Germline V gives CDR1 SGDLS, CDR2 YYNGEE. Between the trimmed V and J ends, which lost 0 bases and 0 bases, there was a span of 10 bases. Here the CDR3 reads CASSVDGGISGANVLTF. The CDR3 nucleotides read TGTGCCAGCAGCGTAGACGGGGGAATCTCTGGGGCCAACGTCCTGACTTTC.

The V call is TRBV28, the J call TRBJ2-3, with D perhaps TRBD2 (5 bases). V dropped 2 bases and J dropped 2 bases, with 11 bases sitting between them. The CDR3 is 15 amino acids. Germline V CDR1 and CDR2: MDHEN, SYDVKM. The chain's CDR3 is CASSLQSGFTDTQYF. The CDR3, as DNA: TGTGCCAGCAGTTTACAAAGCGGATTCACAGATACGCAGTATTTT.

The V call is TRBV5-1, the J call TRBJ2-1, with 13 bases matching TRBD2. The CDR3 has 14 amino acids. Germline loops: CDR1 SGHRS, CDR2 YFSETQ. The V gene end was trimmed by 0 bases and the J gene end by 13 bases; junction bases not matched to a gene: 4. The CDR3 DNA follows: TGCGCCAGCAGCTTGGGCGGGACTAGCGGGAACCAGTTCTTC. Translating it yields CASSLGGTSGNQFF.

The rearrangement links TRBV19 to TRBJ2-5, with 12 bases matching TRBD2. The germline V gene encodes CDR1 LNHDA and CDR2 SQIVND (reference sequence). After removal of 0 bases from V and 5 bases from J, the junction contained 4 bases not matched to a gene. The CDR3 sequence is 16 residues long. CDR3 in amino acids: CASSIETSGSGETQYF. Written as DNA, the CDR3 is TGTGCCAGTAGTATAGAGACTAGCGGGAGCGGTGAGACCCAGTACTTC.

This clone was counted once. The rearrangement uses TRBV6-5 and TRBJ2-5; possibly TRBD1 for D (6 bases). V was trimmed by 9 bases and J by 7 bases, leaving 24 bases between them. Per germline, CDR1 MNHEY and CDR2 SVGAGI. CDR3 length equals 15 residues. The CDR3 nucleotides are TGTGCCAGTACCCAAGCCGGGACACTCTCCGGGACCCAGTACTTC. It is translated as CASTQAGTLSGTQYF.

The chain employs TRBV10-3 and TRBJ2-7; D perhaps matches TRBD1 (6 bases). Germline-derived CDR1 and CDR2 are ENHRY and SYGVKD. The CDR3 is made up of 15 amino acids. The V end lost 5 bases, the J end lost 0 bases, and 14 bases lay between the germline ends. The CDR3 sequence is CAISYSQGSSYEQYF. CDR3 nucleotide sequence: TGTGCCATCAGTTATTCGCAGGGGAGCTCCTACGAGCAGTACTTC.

V is TRBV9 and J is TRBJ1-2; TRBD1 matches at 9 bases. The ends lost 0 bases at V and 0 bases at J; junction bases unmatched: 0. The CDR3 has 15 amino acids. Germline V gene sequence: CDR1 SGDLS, CDR2 YYNGEE. The CDR3 DNA reads as TGTGCCAGCAGCGTAGGGACAGGGGCTAACTATGGCTACACCTTC. It codes for CASSVGTGANYGYTF.

The chain links TRBV7-2 to TRBJ2-1; perhaps TRBD2 as D (5 bases). Germline-derived CDR1 and CDR2 are SGHTA and FQGNSA. V lost 1 base and J 5 bases, leaving 12 bases between the germline ends. This CDR3 is built from 15 residues. CDR3 in amino acids: CASSLGSSPNNEQFF. The CDR3 coding sequence is TGTGCCAGCAGCTTAGGGTCTAGCCCAAACAATGAGCAGTTCTTC.

This rearrangement joins TRBV5-4 to TRBJ2-7; 11 positions match TRBD2. This CDR3 has 17 amino acids. Per the germline V gene, CDR1 is SGHNT and CDR2 is YYREEE (reference sequence). V dropped 3 bases and J dropped 2; count of bases not matched to a gene: 10. CDR3 sequence reads: CASSSGLTSGSPYEQYF. CDR3 coding DNA: TGTGCCAGCAGCTCGGGCCTAACTAGCGGGAGTCCCTACGAGCAGTACTTC. Full variable domain (missing parts from reference TRBV5-4 and TRBJ2-7): ETGVTQSPTHLIKTRGQQVTLRCSSQSGHNTVSWYQQALGQGPQFIFQYYREEENGRGNFPPRFSGLQFPNYSSELNVNALELDDSALYLCASSSGLTSGSPYEQYFGPGTRLTVT.

The chain uses TRBV14 and TRBJ2-7; D gene ambiguous. Germline V gene sequence: CDR1 SGHDN, CDR2 FVKESK. The CDR3 is 13 amino acids. The germline V and J ends were trimmed by 6 bases and 3 bases, with 12 bases remaining between them. CDR3 nucleotides: TGTGCCAGCAGTAGAAGTTCTTTCTACGAGCAGTACTTC. The encoded protein is CASSRSSFYEQYF.

Only one count was recorded for this clone. The V call is TRBV10-3, the J call TRBJ1-1; perhaps TRBD1 as D (5 bases). CDR1 is ENHRY, CDR2 SYGVKD, per germline. Trimming pared 11 bases from V and 0 bases from J, leaving 13 bases between. This CDR3 is built from 13 residues. The CDR3 is CAASGTLNTEAFF. DNA for the CDR3: TGTGCCGCATCCGGGACCTTGAACACTGAAGCTTTCTTT.

This clone was seen many times. Other DNA variants within this sample encode the same CDR3. The V and J genes are TRBV5-5 and TRBJ1-5, with D unclear. V was cut by 0 bases and J by 2 bases, with 6 bases left in between. The germline V gene has CDR1 SGHKS and CDR2 YYEKEE (reference sequence). This CDR3 is 14 amino acids long. This CDR3 is CASSLEAGNQPQHF. The CDR3 DNA reads TGTGCCAGCAGCTTGGAGGCGGGCAATCAGCCCCAGCATTTT.

This clone was observed at least ten times. The chain combines TRBV5-1 with TRBJ2-3; TRBD1 agrees at 10 bases. Per the germline V gene, CDR1 is SGHRS and CDR2 is YFSETQ. The CDR3 totals 16 residues. V shed 7 bases and J 4 bases; nucleotides not matched to a gene: 12. CDR3 amino acids: CASRLLGTGVADTQYF. CDR3 in DNA: TGCGCCAGCCGCCTATTAGGGACAGGGGTGGCAGATACGCAGTATTTT.

This clone was observed many times. This chain connects TRBV4-1 to TRBJ2-3, with 13 bases identical to TRBD2. The CDR3 runs 19 residues. CDR1 and CDR2 from the germline V gene are MGHRA and YSYEKL. The ends lost 0 bases at V and 2 bases at J; junction bases unmatched: 8. CDR3 nucleotide sequence: TGCGCCAGCAGCCAAGAGAGGGGACTAGCGGGAATCCTCACAGATACGCAGTATTTT. It translates to CASSQERGLAGILTDTQYF.

This rearrangement joins TRBV5-4 to TRBJ2-3; 8 positions agree with TRBD2. V dropped 4 bases and J dropped 9; count of bases not matched to a gene: 13. Germline V CDR1 and CDR2: SGHNT, YYREEE (reference sequence). The CDR3 is made up of 15 amino acids. The CDR3 DNA reads as TGTGCCAGCAGCGGCGGGGGGATCCGGGAGGTCACGCAGTATTTT. Translation gives CASSGGGIREVTQYF.

This clone was found once. This chain links TRBV9 with TRBJ2-7, with 7 bases matching TRBD1. V lost 4 bases, J lost 2 bases, and 6 bases stayed unmatched. The CDR3 spans 14 residues. Germline V gives CDR1 SGDLS, CDR2 YYNGEE. This chain's CDR3 is CASSPTGTTYEQYF. The DNA for the CDR3 is TGTGCCAGCAGCCCGACAGGGACAACCTACGAGCAGTACTTC.

The rearrangement links TRBV28 to TRBJ1-2; D is unresolved. The germline gives CDR1 MDHEN, CDR2 SYDVKM. V lost 1 base to trimming and J lost 4 bases, with 10 bases between them. The CDR3 is made up of 14 amino acids. CDR3 sequence reads: CASSLSDVPYGYTF. In DNA form, the CDR3 reads TGTGCCAGCAGTTTATCTGACGTTCCCTATGGCTACACCTTC.

The rearrangement links TRBV27 to TRBJ2-7, with D possibly TRBD2 on 6 matching bases. V gave up 2 bases and J gave up 12 bases, with 20 bases separating them. CDR1 and CDR2 from the germline V gene are MNHEY and SMNVEV (reference sequence). The CDR3 is made up of 14 amino acids. The CDR3 sequence is CASSLKALSSVTYF. The CDR3 coding sequence is TGTGCCAGCAGTTTAAAGGCCCTTTCTAGCGTCACGTACTTC.

The sample holds a few counts of this clone. Other DNA sequences within the sample encode an identical CDR3. V gene TRBV7-2 combines with J gene TRBJ2-7; D remains unclear. CDR3 size: 11 residues. V was cut by 2 bases and J by 3 bases, with 2 bases left in between. CDR1 is SGHTA and CDR2 is FQGNSA in the germline V gene. The CDR3 sequence is CASSLIYEQYF. In DNA form, the CDR3 reads TGTGCCAGCAGCTTAATCTACGAGCAGTACTTC.

The chain carries TRBV19 and TRBJ2-3; D not certain. Trimming removed 6 bases from V and 5 bases from J, with 18 bases in between. This CDR3 region has 15 residues. Looked up from germline, CDR1 is LNHDA and CDR2 is SQIVND (reference sequence). The CDR3 coding sequence is TGTGCCAGTAGCCCGATTACATTCTCGGTAGATACGCAGTATTTT. Translated, it gives CASSPITFSVDTQYF.